The present T cell receptor (beta chain) was sequenced within a study of regulatory T cells in long-lasting Graves disease. At the level of the study: Patients met the persistent Graves' disease definition after over 5 years of antithyroid drugs with positive TSH receptor antibodies.

The TCR beta library used iRepertoire HTBI primers with Arm-PCR amplification of CDR3. TCRdb called the multiplex PCR reads again in MiXCR, with one record for every CDR3 protein. The table includes about 470,000 distinct CDR3 sequences, 20% to 25% detected once. Time point indicated: persistent/refractory GD, antithyroid drugs over 5 years with positive TRAb. From PBMCs, RNA was extracted and then used to make the TCR library. American Thyroid Association guidelines served as the basis for diagnosing Graves' disease. Approximately 10-milliliter peripheral blood samples went into EDTA tubes. This receptor was taken from a female donor with Graves disease. The source material was peripheral blood mononuclear cells (PBMCs), sampled when the disease was refractory, from a patient treated with antithyroid drugs.

The CDR3 loop reads CASSQDHVGWQETQYF. The CDR3 nucleotides are TGTGCCAGCAGCCAAGATCACGTAGGGTGGCAAGAGACCCAGTACTTC. This chain joins TRBV14 and TRBJ2-5; D gene ambiguous. Germline V gene lookup returns CDR1 SGHDN and CDR2 FVKESK. The CDR3 is 16 residues long. V gave up 0 bases and J gave up 2 bases, with 13 bases separating them.